This TCR beta chain was sequenced for a study of T cells in Graves' hyperthyroidism and ophthalmopathy (dated by TCRdb to about 2019). General notes on the study: Peripheral blood samples were taken at initial diagnosis, before any treatment was given. For training and testing, the 100 or so patients in the discovery cohort were randomly divided in a 7:3 ratio. To identify TCR V-J signatures that set the groups apart, the researchers used a discovery cohort of about a hundred patients, made up of 43 with Graves' ophthalmopathy and about 55 with stable Graves' hyperthyroidism. After blood sampling, hyperthyroidism patients were treated with methimazole at a starting dose of 30 mg daily, and ophthalmopathy patients were treated with high-dose intravenous methylprednisolone. Prospective prediction of ophthalmopathy was tested in an independent validation cohort consisting of roughly 19 hyperthyroidism patients and some 17 patients who later progressed to ophthalmopathy. The paper describes TCR Vbeta CDR3 sequencing of 120 to 150 peripheral blood samples, made up of 43 ophthalmopathy patients, some 80 hyperthyroidism patients and 17 progressor patients. Thyroid tissue and blood T-cell repertoires from six Graves' hyperthyroidism patients were also compared in the study. Broad study findings and their caveats: In validation, progression to ophthalmopathy was predicted by the model with 70.59% sensitivity and roughly 76% specificity, a median of 6.5 months before onset. A 13 V-J signature model separated ophthalmopathy from stable hyperthyroidism, with over 85% sensitivity and 81% to 83% specificity in cross-validation and 80%/75% in testing. Blood samples also contained most of the expanded thyroid clonotypes (frequency above 0.001), which suggests that blood repertoires may reflect thyroid immune responses. Sample size was not statistically predetermined, and blinding of investigators to group allocation was not performed.

Ophthalmopathy patients had moderately to severely active disease, with a Clinical Activity Score of 3 or more, a NOSPECS grade of 4 or more, and a disease duration of less than 3 months. Exclusion was applied to patients with uncontrolled infections, other autoimmune diseases, pregnancy or lactation. Diagnoses were established on the basis of clinical symptoms, serum thyroxine and TRAb, thyroid ultrasound, and orbital computed tomography. PBMCs were separated from roughly 10 ml of fresh peripheral blood using Ficoll-Paque density gradient centrifugation. Total RNA was extracted with Trizol reagent, and quality was checked on an Agilent 2100 Bioanalyzer. TCR beta CDR3 regions were amplified from RNA transcripts. A first-round RT-PCR of the TCR CDR3 used the HTBI primer set with the Qiagen OneStep RT-PCR kit. Libraries were constructed in a second round of multiplex PCR, after which size selection and purification were carried out. Libraries were sequenced paired-end with 100 bp reads on an Illumina HiSeq2000. On the study's bioinformatics: SOAPnuke was used to process the raw data, with reads discarded if the reads contained adapters or uncalled bases, had a mean Phred below 15, or lacked an exact constant-primer or identifier match. High-quality paired reads were merged using COPE v1.2.5, and each unique nucleotide sequence was defined as a clonotype. Clonotypes were aligned to IMGT TRBV, TRBD and TRBJ reference segments using MiTCR v1.1. Analysis was restricted to V-J combinations with a frequency above 0.0001, which covered roughly 99% of repertoires. A TCS score was defined as the ratio between F50 (clonal expansion) and ExV (chaos), using BLOSUM62-based TCRdist between CDR3 peptides within each V-J. Welch's t-statistics and random forest reduced 500 to 650 V-J features to 13, which were used in a naive Bayes classifier (R e1071). TCRdb passed the public sequencing reads through fastp at Q25 and MiXCR, retaining productive beta sequences. For every CDR3 protein sequence, its rows merge into one entry that carries the most common genes and DNA. V and J calls and clone size were set by TCRdb, not the authors. Across this sample there are approximately 400,000 distinct CDR3 sequences, with around 20% seen only once. Of the sample, about 38% falls within the top ten clones.

The CDR3 goes from the cysteine to the phenylalanine over 15 residues. Only the CDR3 DNA stays, 45 bases, in frame from base 1. V is cut back by 4 bases and J by 1 base, with 3 bases in the junction unmatched. CDR1 and CDR2 are drawn from the germline V gene: ENHRY, SYGVKD. This clonotype was recorded many times. The antigen this receptor binds is unknown. No much larger clone exists at a distance of one base, and base qualities are not known. The specimen sequenced was blood. The clonotype comes from a man aged 18 to 35 with Graves' ophthalmopathy. This sequence uses TRBV10-3 and TRBJ2-5; TRBD2 matches 10 bases in the middle. The DNA sequence follows: TGTGCCATCAGTGTCCTAGCGGGGGCCCAAGAGACCCAGTACTTC. Translation gives CAISVLAGAQETQYF.